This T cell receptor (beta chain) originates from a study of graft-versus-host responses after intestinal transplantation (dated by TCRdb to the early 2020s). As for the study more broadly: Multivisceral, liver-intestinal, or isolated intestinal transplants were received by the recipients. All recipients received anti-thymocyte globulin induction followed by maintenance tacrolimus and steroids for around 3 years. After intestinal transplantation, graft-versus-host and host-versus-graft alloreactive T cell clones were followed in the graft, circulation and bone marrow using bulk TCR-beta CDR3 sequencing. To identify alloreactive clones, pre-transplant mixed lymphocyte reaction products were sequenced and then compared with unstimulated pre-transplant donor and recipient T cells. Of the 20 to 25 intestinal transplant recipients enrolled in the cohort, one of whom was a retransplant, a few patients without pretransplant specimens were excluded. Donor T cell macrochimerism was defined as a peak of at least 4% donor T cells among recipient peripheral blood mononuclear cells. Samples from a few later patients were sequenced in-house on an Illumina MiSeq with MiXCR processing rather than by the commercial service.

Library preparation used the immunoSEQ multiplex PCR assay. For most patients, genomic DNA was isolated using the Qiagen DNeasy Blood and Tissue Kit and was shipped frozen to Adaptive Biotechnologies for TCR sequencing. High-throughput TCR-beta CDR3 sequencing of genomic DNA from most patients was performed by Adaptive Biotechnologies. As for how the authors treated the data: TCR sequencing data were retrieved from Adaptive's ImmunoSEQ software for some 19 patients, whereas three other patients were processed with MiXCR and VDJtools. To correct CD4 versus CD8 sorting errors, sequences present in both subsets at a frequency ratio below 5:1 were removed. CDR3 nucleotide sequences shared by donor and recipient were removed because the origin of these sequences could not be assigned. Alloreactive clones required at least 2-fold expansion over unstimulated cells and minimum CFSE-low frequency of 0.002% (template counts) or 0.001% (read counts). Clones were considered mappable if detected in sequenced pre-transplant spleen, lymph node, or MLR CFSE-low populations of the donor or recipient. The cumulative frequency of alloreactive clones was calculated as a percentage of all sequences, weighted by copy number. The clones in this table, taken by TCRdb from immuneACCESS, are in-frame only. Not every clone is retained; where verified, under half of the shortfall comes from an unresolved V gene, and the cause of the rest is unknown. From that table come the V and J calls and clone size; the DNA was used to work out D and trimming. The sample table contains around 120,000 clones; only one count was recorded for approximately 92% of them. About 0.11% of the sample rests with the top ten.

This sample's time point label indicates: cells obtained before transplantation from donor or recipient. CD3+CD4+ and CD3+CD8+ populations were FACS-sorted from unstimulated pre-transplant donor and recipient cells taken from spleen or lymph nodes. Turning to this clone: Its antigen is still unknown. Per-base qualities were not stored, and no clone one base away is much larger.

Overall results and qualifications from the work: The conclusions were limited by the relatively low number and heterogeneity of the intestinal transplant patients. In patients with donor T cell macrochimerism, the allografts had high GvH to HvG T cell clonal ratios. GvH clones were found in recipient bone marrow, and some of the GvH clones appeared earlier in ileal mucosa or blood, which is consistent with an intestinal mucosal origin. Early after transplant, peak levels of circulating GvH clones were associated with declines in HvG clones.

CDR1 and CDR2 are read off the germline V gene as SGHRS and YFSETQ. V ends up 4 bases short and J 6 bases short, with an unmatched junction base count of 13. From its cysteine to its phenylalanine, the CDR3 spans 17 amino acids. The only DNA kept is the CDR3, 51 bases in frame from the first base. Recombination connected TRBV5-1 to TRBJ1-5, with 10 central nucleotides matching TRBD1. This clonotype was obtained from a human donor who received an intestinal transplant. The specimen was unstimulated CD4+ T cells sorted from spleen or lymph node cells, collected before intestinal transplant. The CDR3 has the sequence CASSIYPRQGAGQPQHF. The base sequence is TGCGCCAGCAGCATATATCCCAGACAGGGGGCGGGTCAGCCCCAGCATTTT.